What follows describes a single TCR beta chain. Its antigen remains unidentified. Assay: immunoSEQ multiplex PCR; the TCRdb copy retains only in-frame clones and omits some. The data hold 45,000 to 50,000 clones, with about 87% observed a single time. Conventional CD4+ T cells were sorted from blood as CD25-low CD127-high cells. The record originates from a study of regulatory and conventional T cells in RAG deficiency. Study-wide results and limits: Compared with controls, unique Treg TCR beta sequences dropped about 100-fold in Omenn syndrome and CID/AS. Patient subsets had shorter CDR3s; Omenn Treg-Tconv overlap exceeded 80%.

The ends were cut back, 4 bases at V and 2 bases at J, with 12 bases in the middle. Germline lookup yields CDR1 SGHNT and CDR2 YYREEE (reference sequence). CDR3 length: 14 residues. These data also formed part of another study, on regulatory T cells. That work adds: Primers: 52 TRBV forward and 13 TRBJ reverse.

The sequenced sample consisted of CD4+ effector T cells sorted from blood. The rearrangement links TRBV5-4 to TRBJ1-1; D is unclear. The receptor was derived from a human donor in good health. As DNA, the CDR3 is TGTGCCAGCAGCCCCGCGCAAGATAACACTGAAGCTTTCTTT. The encoded protein is CASSPAQDNTEAFF.